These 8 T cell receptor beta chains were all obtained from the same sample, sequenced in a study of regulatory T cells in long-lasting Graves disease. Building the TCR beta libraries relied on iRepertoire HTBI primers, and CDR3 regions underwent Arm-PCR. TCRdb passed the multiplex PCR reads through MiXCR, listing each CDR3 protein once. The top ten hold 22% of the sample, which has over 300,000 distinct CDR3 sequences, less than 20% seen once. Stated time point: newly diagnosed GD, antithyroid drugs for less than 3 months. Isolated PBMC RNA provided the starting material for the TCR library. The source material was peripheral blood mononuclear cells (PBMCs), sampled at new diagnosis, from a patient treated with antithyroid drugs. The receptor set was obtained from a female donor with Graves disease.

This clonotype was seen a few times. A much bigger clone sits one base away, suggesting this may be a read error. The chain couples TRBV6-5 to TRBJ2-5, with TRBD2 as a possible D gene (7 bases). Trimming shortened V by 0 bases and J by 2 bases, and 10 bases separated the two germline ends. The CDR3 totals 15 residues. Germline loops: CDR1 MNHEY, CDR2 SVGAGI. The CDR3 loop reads CASSYSKGGQETQYF. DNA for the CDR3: TGTGCCAGCAGTTACTCGAAGGGGGGGCAAGAGACCCAGTACTTC.

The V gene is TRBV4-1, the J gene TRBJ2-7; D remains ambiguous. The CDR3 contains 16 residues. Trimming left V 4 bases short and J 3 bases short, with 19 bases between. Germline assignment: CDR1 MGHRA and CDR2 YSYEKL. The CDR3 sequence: CASSRDGFSPLYEQYF. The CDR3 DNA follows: TGCGCCAGCAGCCGAGACGGGTTTAGCCCCCTCTACGAGCAGTACTTC.

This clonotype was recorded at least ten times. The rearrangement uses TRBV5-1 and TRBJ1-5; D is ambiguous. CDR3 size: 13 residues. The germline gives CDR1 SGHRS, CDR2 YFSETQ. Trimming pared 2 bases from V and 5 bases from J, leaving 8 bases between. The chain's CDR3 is CASSFTPYQPQHF. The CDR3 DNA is TGCGCCAGCAGCTTCACCCCATATCAGCCCCAGCATTTT. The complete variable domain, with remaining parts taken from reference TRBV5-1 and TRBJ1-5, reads KAGVTQTPRYLIKTRGQQVTLSCSPISGHRSVSWYQQTPGQGLQFLFEYFSETQRNKGNFPGRFSGRQFSNSRSEMNVSTLELGDSALYLCASSFTPYQPQHFGDGTRLSIL.

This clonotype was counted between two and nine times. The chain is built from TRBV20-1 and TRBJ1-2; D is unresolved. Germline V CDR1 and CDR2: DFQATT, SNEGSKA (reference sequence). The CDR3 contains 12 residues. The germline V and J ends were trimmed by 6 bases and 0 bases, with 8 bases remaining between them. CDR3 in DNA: TGCAGTGCGTACATTTCTAACTATGGCTACACCTTC. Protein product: CSAYISNYGYTF.

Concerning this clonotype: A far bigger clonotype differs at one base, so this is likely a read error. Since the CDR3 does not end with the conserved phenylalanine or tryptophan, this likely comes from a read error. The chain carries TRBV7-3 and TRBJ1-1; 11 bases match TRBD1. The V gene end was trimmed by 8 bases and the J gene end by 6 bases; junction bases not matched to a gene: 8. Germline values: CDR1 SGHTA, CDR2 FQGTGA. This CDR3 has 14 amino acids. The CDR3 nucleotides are TGTGCCAGCTCCGACGGACAGGGGGCCCCTGAAGCTTTCCTT. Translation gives CASSDGQGAPEAFL.

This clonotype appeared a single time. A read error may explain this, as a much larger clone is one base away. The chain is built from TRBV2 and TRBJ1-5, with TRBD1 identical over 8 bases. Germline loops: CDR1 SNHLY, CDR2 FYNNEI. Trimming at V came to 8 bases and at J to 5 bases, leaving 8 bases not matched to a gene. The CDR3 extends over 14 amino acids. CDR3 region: CASGTGGVDQPQHF. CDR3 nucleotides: TGTGCCAGCGGGACAGGAGGGGTCGATCAGCCCCAGCATTTT.

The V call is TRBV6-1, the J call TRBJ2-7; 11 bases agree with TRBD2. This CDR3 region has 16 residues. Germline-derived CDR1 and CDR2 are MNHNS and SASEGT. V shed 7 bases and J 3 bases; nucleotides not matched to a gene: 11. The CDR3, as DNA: TGTGCCAGCAAAGGACTAGCGGGCTTCTTCCTCTACGAGCAGTACTTC. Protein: CASKGLAGFFLYEQYF.

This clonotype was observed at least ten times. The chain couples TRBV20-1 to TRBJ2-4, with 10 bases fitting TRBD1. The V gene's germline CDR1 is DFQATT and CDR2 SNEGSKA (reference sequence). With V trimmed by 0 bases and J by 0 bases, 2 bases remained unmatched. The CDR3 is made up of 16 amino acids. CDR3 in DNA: TGCAGTGCTAGAGATCGGACAGGGGGAGCCAAAAACATTCAGTACTTC. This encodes CSARDRTGGAKNIQYF.